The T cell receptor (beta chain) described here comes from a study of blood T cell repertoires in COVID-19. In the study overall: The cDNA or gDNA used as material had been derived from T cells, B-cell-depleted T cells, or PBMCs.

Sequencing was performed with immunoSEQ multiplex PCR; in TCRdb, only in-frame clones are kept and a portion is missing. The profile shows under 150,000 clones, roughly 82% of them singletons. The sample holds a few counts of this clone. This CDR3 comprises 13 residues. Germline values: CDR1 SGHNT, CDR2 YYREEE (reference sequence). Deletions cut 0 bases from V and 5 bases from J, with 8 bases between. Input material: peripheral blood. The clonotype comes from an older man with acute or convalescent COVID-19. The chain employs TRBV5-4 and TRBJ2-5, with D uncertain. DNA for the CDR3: TGTGCCAGCAGCTTGGTCCCTTCTGAGACCCAGTACTTC. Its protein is CASSLVPSETQYF.